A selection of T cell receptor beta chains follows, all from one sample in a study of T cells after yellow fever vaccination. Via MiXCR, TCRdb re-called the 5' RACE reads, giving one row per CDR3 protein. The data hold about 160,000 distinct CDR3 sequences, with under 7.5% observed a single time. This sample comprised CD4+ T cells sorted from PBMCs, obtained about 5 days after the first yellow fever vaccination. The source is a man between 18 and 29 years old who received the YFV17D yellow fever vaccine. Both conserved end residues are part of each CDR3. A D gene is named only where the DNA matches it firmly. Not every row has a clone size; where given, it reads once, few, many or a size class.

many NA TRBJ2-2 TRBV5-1 CASSLTSGELFF TGCGCCAGCAGCTTGACTTCTGGGGAGCTGTTTTTT
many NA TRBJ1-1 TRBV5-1 CASSLISGGEAFF TGCGCCAGCAGCTTGATTTCCGGGGGTGAAGCTTTCTTT
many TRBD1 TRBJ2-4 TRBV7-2 CASSLGQENIQYF TGTGCCAGCAGCTTGGGACAGGAAAACATTCAGTACTTC
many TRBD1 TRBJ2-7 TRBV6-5 CASTRDRGKLYEQYF TGTGCCAGCACCAGGGACAGGGGAAAGCTTTACGAGCAGTACTTC
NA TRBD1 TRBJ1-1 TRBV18 CASSPGQGMSTEAFF TGTGCCAGCTCACCGGGACAGGGGATGAGCACTGAAGCTTTCTTT
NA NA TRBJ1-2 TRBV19 CASSAEKQGRYGYTF TGTGCCAGTAGTGCCGAAAAACAGGGAAGATATGGCTACACCTTC
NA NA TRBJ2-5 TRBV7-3 CASSLIAEETQYF TGTGCCAGCAGCTTAATAGCGGAAGAGACCCAGTACTTC
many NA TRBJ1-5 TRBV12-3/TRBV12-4 CASSYGDENSNQPQHF TGTGCCAGCAGCTATGGGGACGAAAATAGCAATCAGCCCCAGCATTTT
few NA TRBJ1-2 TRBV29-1 CSVRGRLYGYTF TGCAGCGTTAGGGGCAGGCTTTATGGCTACACCTTC
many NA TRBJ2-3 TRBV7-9 CASSLLDTQYF TGTGCCAGCAGCTTACTAGATACGCAGTATTTT
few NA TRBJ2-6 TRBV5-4 CASSLNRDSGANVLTF TGTGCCAGCAGCTTGAACAGGGACTCTGGGGCCAACGTCCTGACTTTC
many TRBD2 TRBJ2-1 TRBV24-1 CATTRGGGAGDEQFF TGTGCCACCACGCGGGGCGGGGGGGCCGGTGATGAGCAGTTCTTC
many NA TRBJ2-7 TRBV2 CASTGQPYEQYF TGTGCCAGCACCGGACAGCCATATGAGCAGTACTTC
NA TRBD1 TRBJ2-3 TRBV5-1 CASSFRDRATDTQYF TGCGCCAGCAGCTTCCGGGACAGGGCCACAGATACGCAGTATTTT
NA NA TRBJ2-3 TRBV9 CASSDSLAEDTQYF TGTGCCAGCAGCGATAGTCTAGCTGAAGATACGCAGTATTTT
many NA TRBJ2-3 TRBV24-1 CAIKPGRSTDTQYF TGTGCCATTAAACCGGGGAGATCCACAGATACGCAGTATTTT
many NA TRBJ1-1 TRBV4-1 CASSHRLNMDTEAFF TGCGCCAGCAGCCATCGTCTCAACATGGACACTGAAGCTTTCTTT
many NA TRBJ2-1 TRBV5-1 CASRPGTASYNEQFF TGCGCCAGCAGACCCGGGACCGCGTCCTACAATGAGCAGTTCTTC
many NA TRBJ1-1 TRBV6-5 CASSFQSGDTEAFF TGTGCCAGCAGTTTCCAGTCGGGGGACACTGAAGCTTTCTTT
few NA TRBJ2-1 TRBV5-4 CASSLRVLSSYNEQFF TGTGCCAGCAGCTTGAGGGTCCTCAGCTCCTACAATGAGCAGTTCTTC
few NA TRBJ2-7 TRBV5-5 CASRGRASYEQYF TGTGCCTCCAGAGGGCGGGCCTCCTACGAGCAGTACTTC
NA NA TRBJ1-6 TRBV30 CAWSARGGNSPLHF TGTGCCTGGAGTGCGAGAGGGGGAAATTCACCCCTCCACTTT
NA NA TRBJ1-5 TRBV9 CASRELYSNQPQHF TGTGCCAGCAGGGAGTTATATAGCAATCAGCCCCAGCATTTT
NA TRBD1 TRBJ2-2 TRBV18 CASSSGTGWTGELFF TGTGCCAGCTCATCCGGGACAGGATGGACCGGGGAGCTGTTTTTT
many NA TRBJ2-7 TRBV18 CASSSQGQSYEQYF TGTGCCAGCTCATCGCAGGGGCAATCCTACGAGCAGTACTTC
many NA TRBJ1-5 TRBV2 CASSDVGGDQPQHF TGTGCCAGCAGTGATGTCGGGGGAGATCAGCCCCAGCATTTT
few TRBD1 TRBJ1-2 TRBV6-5 CASSYSVQGAEGYTF TGTGCCAGCAGTTACTCGGTCCAGGGGGCGGAAGGCTACACCTTC
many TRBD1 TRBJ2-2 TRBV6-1 CASTLNRGTGELFF TGTGCCAGCACCCTCAACAGGGGCACCGGGGAGCTGTTTTTT
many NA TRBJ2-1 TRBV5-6 CASSSTGTGMGQFF TGTGCCAGCAGCTCAACCGGGACGGGAATGGGGCAGTTCTTC
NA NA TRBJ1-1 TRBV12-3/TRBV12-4 CASSSGGAEAFF TGTGCCAGCAGCAGCGGGGGGGCTGAAGCTTTCTTT
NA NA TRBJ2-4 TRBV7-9 CASSFWGVGANSQYF TGTGCCAGCAGCTTCTGGGGGGTAGGGGCGAACAGTCAGTACTTC
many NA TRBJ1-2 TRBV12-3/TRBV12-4 CASSPPLGRDYGYTF TGTGCCAGCAGCCCCCCCTTGGGTCGAGACTATGGCTACACCTTC
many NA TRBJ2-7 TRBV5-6 CASSGTSYEQYF TGTGCCAGCAGCGGGACTTCCTACGAGCAGTACTTC
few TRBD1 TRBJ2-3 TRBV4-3 CASSQLPGTGGTDTQYF TGCGCCAGCAGCCAACTTCCCGGGACAGGGGGCACAGATACGCAGTATTTT
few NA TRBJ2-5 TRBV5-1 CASSTRTLLGTQYF TGCGCCAGCAGCACTCGGACCTTGCTGGGGACCCAGTACTTC
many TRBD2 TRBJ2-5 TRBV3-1 CASSQNSGPQETQYF TGTGCCAGCAGCCAAAATAGCGGGCCCCAAGAGACCCAGTACTTC
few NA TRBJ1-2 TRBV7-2 CASSLDRVGGYTF TGTGCCAGCAGCTTAGACAGGGTTGGGGGCTACACCTTC
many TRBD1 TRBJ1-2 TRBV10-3 CAIRKDRAGYTF TGTGCCATCAGGAAGGACAGGGCTGGCTACACCTTC
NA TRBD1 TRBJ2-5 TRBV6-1 CASREPDRRETQYF TGTGCCAGCAGAGAACCGGACAGGCGGGAGACCCAGTACTTC
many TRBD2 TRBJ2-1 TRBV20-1 CSARDPSGGPPNEQFF TGCAGTGCTAGAGATCCGAGCGGGGGGCCCCCCAATGAGCAGTTCTTC
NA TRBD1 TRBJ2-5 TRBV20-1 CSARGDRPFQETQYF TGCAGTGCTAGAGGGGACAGACCATTCCAAGAGACCCAGTACTTC
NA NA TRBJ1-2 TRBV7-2 CASSLVRGYGYTF TGTGCCAGCAGCTTAGTTAGAGGGTATGGCTACACCTTC
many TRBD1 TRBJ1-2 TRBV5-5 CASRQGRDYGYTF TGTGCCAGCAGACAGGGGAGAGATTATGGCTACACCTTC
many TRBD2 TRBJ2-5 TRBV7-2 CASSLTGGAETQYF TGTGCCAGCAGCTTAACGGGGGGGGCGGAGACCCAGTACTTC
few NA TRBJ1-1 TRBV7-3 CASSLRGGGRRGSTEAFF TGTGCCAGCAGCTTAAGAGGTGGGGGTCGCAGGGGATCCACTGAAGCTTTCTTT
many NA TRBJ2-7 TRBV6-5 CASSYRGSGADSYEQYF TGTGCCAGCAGTTACCGGGGCAGTGGCGCTGATTCCTACGAGCAGTACTTC
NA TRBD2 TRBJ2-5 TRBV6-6 CASGFPGTSGGTQYF TGTGCCAGCGGCTTCCCCGGGACTAGCGGGGGGACACAGTACTTC
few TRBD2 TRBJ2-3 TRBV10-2 CASRGGTAYAGDTQYF TGCGCCAGCAGGGGAGGGACGGCCTACGCGGGGGATACGCAGTATTTT
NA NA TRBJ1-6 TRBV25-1 CASSEYRAGSPLHF TGTGCCAGCAGTGAATACAGGGCTGGTTCACCCCTCCACTTT
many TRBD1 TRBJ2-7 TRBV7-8 CASSLRQGGAYEQYF TGTGCCAGCAGCTTGCGACAGGGTGGGGCCTACGAGCAGTACTTC
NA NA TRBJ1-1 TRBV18 CASSPPVSRMMNTEAFF TGTGCCAGCTCACCACCGGTCTCAAGGATGATGAACACTGAAGCTTTCTTT